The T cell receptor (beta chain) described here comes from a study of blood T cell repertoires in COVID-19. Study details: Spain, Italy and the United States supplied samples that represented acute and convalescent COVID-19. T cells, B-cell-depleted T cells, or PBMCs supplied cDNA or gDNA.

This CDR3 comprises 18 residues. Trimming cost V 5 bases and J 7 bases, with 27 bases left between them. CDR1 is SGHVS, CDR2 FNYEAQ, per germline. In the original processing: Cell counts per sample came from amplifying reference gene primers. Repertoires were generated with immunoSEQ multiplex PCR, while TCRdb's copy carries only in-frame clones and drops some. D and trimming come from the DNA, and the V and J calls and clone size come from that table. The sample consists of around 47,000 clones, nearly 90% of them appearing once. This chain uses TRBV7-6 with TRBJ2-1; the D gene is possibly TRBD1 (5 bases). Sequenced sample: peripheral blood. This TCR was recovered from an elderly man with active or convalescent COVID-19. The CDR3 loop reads CASSPLRVGAVGANEQFF. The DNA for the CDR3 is TGTGCCAGCAGCCCTCTCCGGGTTGGGGCAGTTGGGGCAAATGAGCAGTTCTTC.